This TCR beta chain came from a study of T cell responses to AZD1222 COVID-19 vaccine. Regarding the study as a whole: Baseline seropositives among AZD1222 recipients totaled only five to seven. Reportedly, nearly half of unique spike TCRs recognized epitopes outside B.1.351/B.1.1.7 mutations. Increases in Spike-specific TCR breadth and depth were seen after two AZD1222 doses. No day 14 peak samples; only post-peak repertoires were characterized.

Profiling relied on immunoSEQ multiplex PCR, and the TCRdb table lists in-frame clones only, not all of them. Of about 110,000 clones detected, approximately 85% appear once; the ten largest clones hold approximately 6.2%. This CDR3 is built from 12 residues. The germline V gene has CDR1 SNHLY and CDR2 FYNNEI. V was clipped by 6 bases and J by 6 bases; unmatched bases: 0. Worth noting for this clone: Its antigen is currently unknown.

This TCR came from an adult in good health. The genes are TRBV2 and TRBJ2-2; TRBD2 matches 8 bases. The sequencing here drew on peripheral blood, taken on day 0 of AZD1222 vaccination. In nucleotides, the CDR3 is TGTGCCAGCAGACTAGCGGCCGGGGAGCTGTTTTTT. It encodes CASRLAAGELFF.